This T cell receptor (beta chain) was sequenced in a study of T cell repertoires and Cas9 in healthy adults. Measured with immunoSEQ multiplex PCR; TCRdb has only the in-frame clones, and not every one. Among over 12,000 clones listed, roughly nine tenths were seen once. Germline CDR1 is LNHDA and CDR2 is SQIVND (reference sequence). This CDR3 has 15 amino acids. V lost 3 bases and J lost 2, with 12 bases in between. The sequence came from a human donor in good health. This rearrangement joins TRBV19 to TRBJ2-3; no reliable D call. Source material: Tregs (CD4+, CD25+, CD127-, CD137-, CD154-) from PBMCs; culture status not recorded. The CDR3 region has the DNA TGTGCCAGTAGTATGGGCGAGTCCTACACAGATACGCAGTATTTT. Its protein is CASSMGESYTDTQYF.